This T cell receptor (beta chain) was sequenced in a study of breast tumors, draining lymph nodes, adjacent tissues. TCRdb reanalysed the multiplex PCR reads using MiXCR and keeps one entry per CDR3 protein. The sample contains about 13,000 distinct CDR3 sequences, 62% of which appear only once. The germline CDR1 and CDR2 sequences are SGHTA and FQGNSA. Germline trimming cut 4 bases from V and 2 bases from J; bases unmatched to any gene: 7. This CDR3 region has 16 residues. Overall study findings and caveats: Luminal-like breast cancer showed significantly higher tumor–nontumor repertoire similarity than basal-like.

About this clonotype: Its specificity is unknown.

This rearrangement joins TRBV7-2 to TRBJ2-5, with 10 bases matching TRBD2. Input material: tumor-adjacent breast tissue. This TCR came from a female donor with breast cancer. Some clones in this sample may be carry-over from other donors' samples. The CDR3 DNA reads TGTGCCAGCAGCTCCGCCGGGACTAGCGTACAAGAGACCCAGTACTTC. This sequence encodes CASSSAGTSVQETQYF.